This TCR beta chain was identified in a study of CD8 T cells in ankylosing spondylitis. This clonotype was counted a few times. Antigen specificity is unknown. The V end lost 5 bases, the J end lost 3 bases, and 10 bases lay between the germline ends. The CDR3 loop spans 14 amino acids. CDR1 and CDR2 (germline): KGHDR, SFDVKD. Generation of TCR beta libraries employed quantitative 5'-RACE incorporating molecular barcodes. MiXCR was run by TCRdb on the 5' RACE reads, yielding one entry per CDR3 protein. The data show fewer than 200,000 distinct CDR3 sequences, around a tenth seen once. General study results and limits: Relatively rare in peripheral blood, disease-linked clones were also CD8+.

This chain uses TRBV24-1 with TRBJ2-1; D might be TRBD1 or TRBD2, each matching 5 bases. This TCR came from a female donor with ankylosing spondylitis or in good health (not recorded which). The sequenced sample consisted of blood, either unsorted or a sorted T cell fraction (not recorded which). CDR3 sequence: CATSGAGSYNEQFF. The CDR3 region has the DNA TGTGCCACCAGTGGCGCAGGGAGCTACAATGAGCAGTTCTTC.